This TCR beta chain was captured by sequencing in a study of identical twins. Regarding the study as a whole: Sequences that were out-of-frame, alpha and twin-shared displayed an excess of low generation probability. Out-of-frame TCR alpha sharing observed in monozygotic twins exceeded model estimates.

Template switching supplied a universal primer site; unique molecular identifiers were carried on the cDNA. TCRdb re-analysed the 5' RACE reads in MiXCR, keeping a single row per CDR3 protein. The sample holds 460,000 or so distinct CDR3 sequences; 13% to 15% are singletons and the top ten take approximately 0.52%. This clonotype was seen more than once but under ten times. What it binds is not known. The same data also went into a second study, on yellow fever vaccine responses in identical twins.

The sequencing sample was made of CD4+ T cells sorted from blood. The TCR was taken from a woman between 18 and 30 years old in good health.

DNA for the CDR3: TGTGCCAGCAGCTCGACAGGGGTACATGAAAAACTGTTTTTT. This translates into CASSSTGVHEKLFF. J is TRBJ1-4 and V is TRBV7-9; TRBD1 matches 8 bases. CDR3 length: 14 residues. Germline loops: CDR1 SEHNR, CDR2 FQNEAQ (reference sequence). Trimming took 4 bases from V and 6 from J; bases not matched to a gene: 4.